This is a list of T cell receptor beta chains from one sample in a study of CD8+CD57+ T cells in acquired aplastic anemia. TCRdb re-analysed the reads in MiXCR, keeping a single row per CDR3 protein. The data show about 190,000 distinct CDR3 sequences, with 48% seen just once and around 9.7% held by the top ten. The sequencing sample was made of sorted CD4+, CD8+, or CD8+CD57+ T cells (not recorded which) from PBMCs. The receptors come from a human donor with aplastic anemia. Each CDR3 is given with its conserved first and last residue. A D gene is named only where the DNA matches it firmly. Not every row has a clone size; where given, it reads once, few, many or a size class.

CDR3nt	CDR3aa	d_gene	abundance	len	v_gene	j_gene
TGTGCCAGCAGTTCTCTCGGGACAGGGGGCTTTAATAACTATGGCTACACCTTC	CASSSLGTGGFNNYGYTF	TRBD1	NA	18	TRBV6-2/TRBV6-3	TRBJ1-2
TGCAGCACCTCCGGGACAGGGTCCTACTACACCTTC	CSTSGTGSYYTF	TRBD1	many	12	TRBV29-1	TRBJ1-2
TGTGCCAGCAGCGCACTAGCGGGAGGGAATGAGCAGTTCTTC	CASSALAGGNEQFF	TRBD2	NA	14	TRBV7-3	TRBJ2-1
TGTGCCAGTACAAGTGGTAGCCGGCGGACCCAGTACTTC	CASTSGSRRTQYF	NA	NA	13	TRBV19	TRBJ2-5
TGTGCCAGCATGAGGACCGATAACTTCTCTGGAAACACCATATATTTT	CASMRTDNFSGNTIYF	NA	NA	16	TRBV6-1	TRBJ1-3
TGTGCCACCAGCGGGAACAGGGGGGGGACCCAGTACTTC	CATSGNRGGTQYF	NA	NA	13	TRBV15	TRBJ2-5
TGTGCCAGCAGCCAATTCGCCTTCGCCACAGATACGCAGTATTTT	CASSQFAFATDTQYF	NA	few	15	TRBV3-1	TRBJ2-3
TGTGCCAGCAGCAACAAGGGGGAGCAGTACTTC	CASSNKGEQYF	NA	NA	11	TRBV7-2	TRBJ2-7
TGTGCCAGTAGTATGCATACTAGGAGGCGCGGGGAGACCCAGTACTTC	CASSMHTRRRGETQYF	NA	many	16	TRBV19	TRBJ2-5
TGCGCCAGCAGCTTGGAGGGACAGGGGAGGGACGAGCAGTACTTC	CASSLEGQGRDEQYF	TRBD1	few	15	TRBV5-1	TRBJ2-7
TGTGCCATCAGTGAGTCAAGGGAGAACACTGAAGCTTTCTTT	CAISESRENTEAFF	NA	NA	14	TRBV10-3	TRBJ1-1
TGTGCCAGCAGAGGGGACAGGGGAGAAGCTTTCTTT	CASRGDRGEAFF	TRBD1	NA	12	TRBV7-3	TRBJ1-1
TGTGCCAGCAGCTTAGAAGGACAGCCCCAGCATTTT	CASSLEGQPQHF	NA	NA	12	TRBV7-9	TRBJ1-5
TGTGCCAGCAGTCCCTCGCAGGGCCTTAATGAAAAACTGTTTTTT	CASSPSQGLNEKLFF	NA	NA	15	TRBV6-5	TRBJ1-4
TGCAGTGCTATACGGGACACTTGGCCGGCGACTGAAGCTTTCTTT	CSAIRDTWPATEAFF	NA	many	15	TRBV20-1	TRBJ1-1
TGTGCCAGCAGTTACTTGGGGGACTTCTATGGCTACACCTTC	CASSYLGDFYGYTF	NA	many	14	TRBV6-5	TRBJ1-2
TGTGCCACCCAGAAAAACGAAAAAGAAGAAAAACTGTTTTTT	CATQKNEKEEKLFF	NA	many	14	TRBV24-1	TRBJ1-4
TGTGCCAGCAGCTGGCGTGGGCGGACCGGGGAGCTGTTTTTT	CASSWRGRTGELFF	NA	NA	14	TRBV13	TRBJ2-2
TGTGCCACCAGGGCCCCGACAGGGGCGGGGGATACGCAGTATTTT	CATRAPTGAGDTQYF	TRBD1	many	15	TRBV24-1	TRBJ2-3
TGCGCCAGCAGCTTGGGGGCAGGGCTTGGGCAAGAGACCCAGTACTTC	CASSLGAGLGQETQYF	NA	NA	16	TRBV5-1	TRBJ2-5
TGTGCCAGTAGTAGGGACAGATTGAACACTGAAGCTTTCTTT	CASSRDRLNTEAFF	TRBD1	NA	14	TRBV19	TRBJ1-1
TGTGCCAGCAGCTTAGCCCTCCGTGGCGGGGAGCTGTTTTTT	CASSLALRGGELFF	NA	NA	14	TRBV7-9	TRBJ2-2
TGTGCCAGCAGCTTAGCGCGCGAGGGTGGCGAGCAGTACTTC	CASSLAREGGEQYF	NA	NA	14	TRBV7-2	TRBJ2-7
TGTGCCAGCAGACCAGGGGCAGGGAAAAGCAATGAGCAGTTCTTC	CASRPGAGKSNEQFF	NA	NA	15	TRBV2	TRBJ2-1
TGCAGTGCTAGAGACCCCTCTGGCGCCTCGACAGATACGCAGTATTTT	CSARDPSGASTDTQYF	NA	many	16	TRBV20-1	TRBJ2-3
TGCAGTGCTGAGGACAGGGTTGGAGGTCAGCCCCAGCATTTT	CSAEDRVGGQPQHF	TRBD1	few	14	TRBV20-1	TRBJ1-5